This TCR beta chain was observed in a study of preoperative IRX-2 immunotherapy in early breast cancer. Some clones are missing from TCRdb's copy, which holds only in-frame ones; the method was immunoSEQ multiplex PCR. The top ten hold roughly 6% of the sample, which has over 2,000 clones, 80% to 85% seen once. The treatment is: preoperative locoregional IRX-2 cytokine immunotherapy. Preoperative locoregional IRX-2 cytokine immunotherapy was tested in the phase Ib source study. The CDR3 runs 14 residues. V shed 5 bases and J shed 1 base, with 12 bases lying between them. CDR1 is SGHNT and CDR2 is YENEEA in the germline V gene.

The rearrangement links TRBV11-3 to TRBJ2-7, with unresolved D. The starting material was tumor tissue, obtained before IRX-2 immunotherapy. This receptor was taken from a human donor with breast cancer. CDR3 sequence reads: CASSQATKSYEQYF. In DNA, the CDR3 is TGTGCCAGCAGCCAAGCTACTAAATCCTACGAGCAGTACTTC. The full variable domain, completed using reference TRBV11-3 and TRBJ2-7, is EAGVVQSPRYKIIEKKQPVAFWCNPISGHNTLYWYLQNLGQGPELLIRYENEEAVDDSQLPKDRFSAERLKGVDSTLKIQPAELGDSAVYLCASSQATKSYEQYFGPGTRLTVT.